This TCR beta chain originates from a study of CD4+ T cells in melanoma. Broader study findings: A reported correlation linked neoantigen-specific CD4+ T cells to CD8+, macrophage and B cell function. Diverse differentiation states were reported for melanoma neoantigen-specific CD4+ T cells.

This clone was observed a few times. Its specificity is not known. Clones were read by immunoSEQ multiplex PCR, and TCRdb kept only the in-frame ones, dropping some. The sample contains 7,500 to 10,000 clones, about 73% of which appear only once. V was shortened by 5 bases and J by 7 bases, with 20 bases between the two germline ends. The CDR3 sequence is 15 residues long. Germline CDR1 is SNHLY and CDR2 is FYNNEI. The chain couples TRBV2 to TRBJ1-2; D possibly corresponds to TRBD1 (5 bases). Sequences were obtained from cells from a culture (not recorded whether cultured in vitro). This clonotype originated in a human donor with melanoma. CDR3 in DNA: TGTGCCAGCAGTCAAGGGACGTCTGCGATGAGTGGCTACACCTTC. Protein product: CASSQGTSAMSGYTF.